Listed here are 30 T cell receptor beta chains from one sample, sequenced in a study of CD8+ T cells in alopecia areata. RNA extraction was followed by reverse transcription into cDNA, which acted as the sequencing template. The assay was immunoSEQ multiplex PCR, and TCRdb's table has in-frame clones only and misses some. The table lists over 120,000 clones, roughly 52% of them singletons. Treatment noted: oral pan-JAK inhibitor, 5-10 mg twice daily. The source was CD8+ T cells sorted from blood, collected at week 4, from a patient treated with tofacitinib. Receptors originate from a human donor with alopecia areata.

J is TRBJ1-4 and V is TRBV7-6, with 7 bases matching TRBD1. The CDR3 has 17 residues. From germline, CDR1 is SGHVS and CDR2 FNYEAQ. The V gene end was trimmed by 4 bases and the J gene end by 0 bases; junction bases not matched to a gene: 8. CDR3: CASSSMLTGATNEKLFF. CDR3 in DNA: TGTGCCAGCAGCTCGATGCTCACAGGGGCAACTAATGAAAAACTGTTTTTT.

This clone was seen a handful of times. The chain couples TRBV5-6 to TRBJ1-1; D call uncertain. The CDR3 has 13 amino acids. V lost 4 bases and J lost 1, with 8 bases in between. Germline V gives CDR1 SGHDT, CDR2 YYEEEE. The CDR3 spells CASSPSWNTEAFF. CDR3 nucleotides: TGTGCCAGCAGCCCCTCGTGGAACACTGAAGCTTTCTTT.

The rearrangement links TRBV29-1 to TRBJ1-2; possibly TRBD1 for D (5 bases). Trimming left V 3 bases short and J 6 bases short, with 11 bases between. The germline V gene has CDR1 SQVTM and CDR2 ANQGSEA. This CDR3 is 12 amino acids long. In nucleotides, the CDR3 is TGCAGCGTTGACGCAGGGCCCCATGGCTACACCTTC. It yields the protein CSVDAGPHGYTF.

A few counts support this clone. The gene calls are TRBV30 and TRBJ2-2; D might be TRBD2 (6 bases). CDR1 and CDR2 (germline): GTSNPN, SVGIG (reference sequence). V lost 2 bases to trimming and J lost 3 bases, with 7 bases between them. This CDR3 contains 13 residues. For the CDR3, the DNA is TGTGCCTGGAGTCGGGGGTACACCGGGGAGCTGTTTTTT. Protein product: CAWSRGYTGELFF.

The genes are TRBV30 and TRBJ1-1, with a tentative D call TRBD1 (6 bases). The CDR3 covers 14 residues. Looked up from germline, CDR1 is GTSNPN and CDR2 is SVGIG (reference sequence). V lost 1 base and J lost 1, with 10 bases in between. CDR3 nucleotide sequence: TGTGCCTGGAGTGCCCCACAGGGGAACACTGAAGCTTTCTTT. Amino acids: CAWSAPQGNTEAFF. The variable domain in full, completed from reference TRBV30 and TRBJ1-1, reads SQTIHQWPATLVQPVGSPLSLECTVEGTSNPNLYWYRQAAGRGLQLLFYSVGIGQISSEVPQNLSASRPQDRQFILSSKKLLLSDSGFYLCAWSAPQGNTEAFFGQGTRLTVV.

A few counts support this clone. The rearrangement uses TRBV2 and TRBJ2-1; 7 bases are shared with TRBD1. V lost 5 bases and J lost 0; bases outside the gene matches: 4. The CDR3 covers 15 residues. Germline V gene data show CDR1 as SNHLY and CDR2 as FYNNEI. The CDR3: CASSSTGASYNEQFF. CDR3 nucleotide sequence: TGTGCCAGCAGTTCCACAGGGGCCTCCTACAATGAGCAGTTCTTC.

The sample holds many counts of this clone. The chain employs TRBV27 and TRBJ1-5, with D possibly TRBD1 on 6 matching bases. Germline assignment: CDR1 MNHEY and CDR2 SMNVEV (reference sequence). This CDR3 is built from 14 residues. Trimming shortened V by 6 bases and J by 5 bases, and 14 bases separated the two germline ends. CDR3 region: CASSPGTPYQPQHF. CDR3 in DNA: TGTGCCAGCAGCCCCGGGACACCATATCAGCCCCAGCATTTT.

In this sample, this clone turned up a few times. The chain couples TRBV7-3 to TRBJ1-1, with D hard to call. The CDR3 consists of 15 residues. The ends were cut back, 7 bases at V and 0 bases at J, with 15 bases in the middle. Germline V CDR1 and CDR2: SGHTA, FQGTGA. CDR3 sequence reads: CASNEGPVMNTEAFF. The CDR3 nucleotides read TGTGCCAGCAACGAAGGGCCGGTGATGAACACTGAAGCTTTCTTT.

The chain is built from TRBV29-1 and TRBJ2-5; 8 positions agree with TRBD2. Germline V gene lookup returns CDR1 SQVTM and CDR2 ANQGSEA. With 2 bases clipped from V and 0 bases from J, the junction kept 8 bases outside the gene matches. The CDR3 extends over 16 amino acids. CDR3 amino acids: CSVEKRGGQNQETQYF. The CDR3 DNA reads as TGCAGCGTTGAAAAACGGGGGGGCCAAAACCAAGAGACCCAGTACTTC.

The CDR3 DNA is TGTGCCAGCAGTGACCCGGGAGGGGAGACCCAGTACTTC. It translates to CASSDPGGETQYF. This chain joins TRBV6-4 and TRBJ2-5; 8 bases are a match to TRBD2. The junction had 1 base not matched to a gene; V was cut back by 2 bases and J by 5 bases. This CDR3 has 13 residues. Per germline, CDR1 MRHNA and CDR2 SNTAGT.

The chain combines TRBV6-5 with TRBJ1-6; D ambiguous. V shed 2 bases and J shed 6 bases, with 8 bases lying between them. CDR1 and CDR2 from the germline V gene are MNHEY and SVGAGI. This CDR3 comprises 14 residues. CDR3 bases: TGTGCCAGCAGTTACCGGGAAACTAATTCACCCCTCCACTTT. Residues: CASSYRETNSPLHF.

This chain joins TRBV4-3 and TRBJ1-1; D call uncertain. Germline V gene data show CDR1 as LGHNA and CDR2 as YSLEER. This CDR3 is 13 amino acids long. V dropped 1 base and J dropped 1 base, with 4 bases sitting between them. The CDR3 DNA follows: TGCGCCAGCAGCCAAGCCGGGAACACTGAAGCTTTCTTT. Translation gives CASSQAGNTEAFF.

About this clone itself: A read error may produce the germline difference seen at one junction end. The chain recombines TRBV30 with TRBJ2-1; maybe TRBD2 (6 bases). Germline loops: CDR1 GTSNPN, CDR2 SVGIG (reference sequence). The CDR3 extends over 10 amino acids. In DNA form, the CDR3 reads TGTGCCTGGGGACCGGGACTGCCAATCTTC. It translates to CAWGPGLPIF. The entire variable domain, with the rest obtained from reference TRBV30 and TRBJ2-1, is as follows: SQTIHQWPATLVQPVGSPLSLECTVEGTSNPNLYWYRQAAGRGLQLLFYSVGIGQISSEVPQNLSASRPQDRQFILSSKKLLLSDSGFYLCAWGPGLPIFGPGTRLTVL.

The chain joins TRBV29-1 to TRBJ1-1; D is uncertain. Germline V gene lookup returns CDR1 SQVTM and CDR2 ANQGSEA. CDR3 length equals 10 residues. V was clipped by 6 bases and J by 3 bases, with 5 bases between them. CDR3 protein: CSVRDTEAFF. CDR3 bases: TGCAGCGTCCGGGACACTGAAGCTTTCTTT.

This clone was seen only a few times. Here the CDR3 DNA reads TGTGCCAGCAGCGCTCGACAGGGGGCCTACAATGAGCAGTTCTTC. The encoded protein is CASSARQGAYNEQFF. The V and J genes are TRBV5-4 and TRBJ2-1; 9 bases fit TRBD1. After removal of 4 bases from V and 2 bases from J, the junction contained 4 bases not matched to a gene. CDR3 length: 15 residues. Germline values: CDR1 SGHNT, CDR2 YYREEE (reference sequence). Complete variable domain (other parts from reference TRBV5-4 and TRBJ2-1): ETGVTQSPTHLIKTRGQQVTLRCSSQSGHNTVSWYQQALGQGPQFIFQYYREEENGRGNFPPRFSGLQFPNYSSELNVNALELDDSALYLCASSARQGAYNEQFFGPGTRLTVL.

The V gene is TRBV30, the J gene TRBJ1-2, with D unresolved. From germline, CDR1 is GTSNPN and CDR2 SVGIG (reference sequence). The CDR3 is made up of 12 amino acids. The V and J ends lost 4 bases and 4 bases respectively, with 10 bases between them. The CDR3, as DNA: TGTGCCTGGAATGTGGGAACCTATGGCTACACCTTC. Amino acid sequence: CAWNVGTYGYTF.

This chain connects TRBV5-6 to TRBJ1-1; unclear D gene. Trimming cost V 4 bases and J 3 bases, with 10 bases left between them. The CDR3 has 13 amino acids. Looked up from germline, CDR1 is SGHDT and CDR2 is YYEEEE. CDR3 region: CASSPPGHTEAFF. The CDR3 DNA reads as TGTGCCAGCAGCCCACCAGGCCACACTGAAGCTTTCTTT. The full variable domain, rest sourced from reference TRBV5-6 and TRBJ1-1, is DAGVTQSPTHLIKTRGQQVTLRCSPKSGHDTVSWYQQALGQGPQFIFQYYEEEERQRGNFPDRFSGHQFPNYSSELNVNALLLGDSALYLCASSPPGHTEAFFGQGTRLTVV.

The chain carries TRBV11-2 and TRBJ2-7; D not resolved. The CDR3 is made up of 11 amino acids. V lost 4 bases and J 2 bases, leaving 3 bases between the germline ends. Germline V gives CDR1 SGHAT, CDR2 FQNNGV. CDR3 residues: CASSWPYEQYF. The CDR3 region has the DNA TGTGCCAGCAGCTGGCCCTACGAGCAGTACTTC.

The chain couples TRBV27 to TRBJ2-3, with 10 bases lining up with TRBD1. This CDR3 has 15 residues. CDR1 is MNHEY and CDR2 is SMNVEV in the germline V gene (reference sequence). V lost 1 base and J lost 5; bases outside the gene matches: 3. The CDR3 is CASSLFRTGGDTQYF. In DNA form, the CDR3 reads TGTGCCAGCAGTTTATTCCGGACAGGGGGAGATACGCAGTATTTT.

The chain recombines TRBV13 with TRBJ2-4; maybe TRBD2 (6 bases). CDR3 size: 14 residues. Trimming cost V 5 bases and J 2 bases, with 10 bases left between them. Germline-derived CDR1 and CDR2 are PRHDT and FYEKMQ (reference sequence). For the CDR3, the DNA is TGTGCCAGCAGCCCCGCGGGAACCAAAAACATTCAGTACTTC. Amino acid sequence: CASSPAGTKNIQYF.

The chain has TRBV30 and TRBJ2-1; D ambiguous. CDR3 length: 12 residues. The V end was cut by 0 bases, the J end by 8 bases, with 8 bases between. Germline CDR1 is GTSNPN and CDR2 is SVGIG (reference sequence). The CDR3 here is CAWSVIWDEQFF. The CDR3 DNA sequence: TGTGCCTGGAGTGTAATTTGGGATGAGCAGTTCTTC.

V gene TRBV4-2 combines with J gene TRBJ2-1; D remains ambiguous. Trimming cost V 1 base and J 9 bases, with 7 bases left between them. CDR1 is LGHNA and CDR2 is YNFKEQ in the germline V gene. The CDR3 is 12 amino acids. This chain's CDR3 is CASSQVATEQFF. CDR3 nucleotide sequence: TGTGCCAGCAGCCAAGTAGCCACTGAGCAGTTCTTC.

The CDR3 coding sequence is TGTGCCAGTAGTATCGGACTAGCGGGGTCTACGATGGAGCAGTACTTC. Translation: CASSIGLAGSTMEQYF. The chain employs TRBV19 and TRBJ2-7; TRBD2 agrees at 12 bases. Trimming took 3 bases from V and 7 from J; bases not matched to a gene: 10. Germline V gene lookup returns CDR1 LNHDA and CDR2 SQIVND (reference sequence). The CDR3 sequence is 16 residues long.

This clone was counted a few times. The chain carries TRBV5-6 and TRBJ2-2; D unresolved. Trimming pared 2 bases from V and 1 base from J, leaving 6 bases between. The germline CDR1 and CDR2 sequences are SGHDT and YYEEEE. The CDR3 totals 14 residues. CDR3 nucleotides: TGTGCCAGCAGCTTTCCGGGGAACACCGGGGAGCTGTTTTTT. It is translated as CASSFPGNTGELFF.

V usage is TRBV13 and J usage is TRBJ1-1; 9 nucleotides line up with TRBD1. The CDR3 runs 15 residues. Germline loops: CDR1 PRHDT, CDR2 FYEKMQ (reference sequence). V lost 4 bases, J lost 4 bases, and 7 bases stayed unmatched. CDR3 nucleotides: TGTGCCAGCAGCTCCACAGGGGGCTGGGGCACTGAAGCTTTCTTT. Translation: CASSSTGGWGTEAFF.

Only a few counts were recorded for this clone. The rearrangement links TRBV23-1 to TRBJ1-1; no clear D gene. TRBV23-1 is annotated as an ORF whose role is uncertain. V dropped 7 bases and J dropped 5 bases, with 8 bases sitting between them. This CDR3 comprises 11 residues. CDR3 amino acids: CASTSKTEAFF. The CDR3, as DNA: TGCGCCAGCACCTCGAAGACTGAAGCTTTCTTT.

The chain couples TRBV30 to TRBJ1-6; D is unclear. Germline CDR1 reads GTSNPN; CDR2 reads SVGIG (reference sequence). The CDR3 length is 13 residues. Between the trimmed V and J ends, which lost 2 bases and 7 bases, there was a span of 9 bases. The DNA of the CDR3 is TGTGCCTGGAGTTCTACGGGGAATTCACCCCTCCACTTT. Translation gives CAWSSTGNSPLHF.

The rearrangement links TRBV5-1 to TRBJ2-1, with D tentatively TRBD2 (6 bases). The length of the CDR3 is 15 residues. Germline V lookup: CDR1 SGHRS, CDR2 YFSETQ. Trimming removed 4 bases from V and 0 bases from J, with 11 bases in between. The CDR3 region has the DNA TGCGCCAGCAGCCCGGCCGGGGGCTCCTACAATGAGCAGTTCTTC. Protein sequence: CASSPAGGSYNEQFF.

The rearrangement joins TRBV5-6 to TRBJ2-1, with D unresolved. The germline V and J ends were trimmed by 0 bases and 9 bases, with 4 bases remaining between them. CDR1 SGHDT and CDR2 YYEEEE come from the germline V gene. The CDR3 runs 11 residues. CDR3 protein: CASSLDTEQFF. In DNA form, the CDR3 reads TGTGCCAGCAGCTTGGACACTGAGCAGTTCTTC. The full variable domain, in which reference TRBV5-6 and TRBJ2-1 provide the parts outside the CDR3, is DAGVTQSPTHLIKTRGQQVTLRCSPKSGHDTVSWYQQALGQGPQFIFQYYEEEERQRGNFPDRFSGHQFPNYSSELNVNALLLGDSALYLCASSLDTEQFFGPGTRLTVL.

This chain connects TRBV7-9 to TRBJ2-5; 12 bases are shared with TRBD2. The CDR3 extends over 14 amino acids. V trimming: 4 bases; J trimming: 5 bases; junction bases outside the gene matches: 2. The germline V gene has CDR1 SEHNR and CDR2 FQNEAQ (reference sequence). The chain's CDR3 is CASSSGLAGETQYF. CDR3 in DNA: TGTGCCAGCAGCTCCGGACTAGCGGGGGAGACCCAGTACTTC.